A selection of T cell receptor beta chains follows, all from one sample in a study of T-cell reconstitution after alpha-beta-depleted transplantation in children. MiXCR, run by TCRdb on the PCR reads, gives a single entry per CDR3 protein. Of hundreds of thousands of distinct CDR3 sequences in the sample, roughly 18% were seen once. Specimen: PBMCs from the stem cell graft donor, collected from the stem cell graft. The receptors stem from a human donor who donated a stem cell graft to a child with acute lymphoblastic leukemia. Both conserved end residues are part of each CDR3. D genes are given only for firm matches. Not every row has a clone size; where given, it reads once, few, many or a size class.

size	J	D	V	CDR3	DNA
NA	TRBJ2-1	NA	TRBV7-9	CASSFGEKQFF	TGTGCCAGCAGCTTCGGGGAGAAGCAGTTCTTC
few	TRBJ1-1	NA	TRBV20-1	CSAIIPPGGRTEAFF	TGCAGTGCTATCATTCCGCCGGGGGGCAGGACTGAAGCTTTCTTT
few	TRBJ2-1	NA	TRBV5-6	CASSWWRIPSFEQFF	TGTGCCAGCAGCTGGTGGAGGATACCTTCTTTTGAGCAGTTCTTC
few	TRBJ1-1	NA	TRBV7-9	CASSLTQHRELNTEAFF	TGTGCCAGCAGCTTGACCCAACACAGGGAATTGAACACTGAAGCTTTCTTT
few	TRBJ1-3	NA	TRBV5-1	CASSRNTIYF	TGCGCCAGCAGCAGAAACACCATATATTTT
NA	TRBJ2-2	NA	TRBV21-1	CASSKLPMTATNTGELFF	TGTGCCAGCAGCAAACTTCCTATGACTGCCACGAACACCGGGGAGCTGTTTTTT
many	TRBJ2-1	TRBD2	TRBV5-1	CASKITSGRAGYNEQFF	TGCGCCAGCAAGATTACTAGCGGGAGGGCGGGCTACAATGAGCAGTTCTTC
NA	TRBJ1-1	NA	TRBV7-7	CASSLAAKGKDETEAFF	TGTGCCAGCAGCTTAGCGGCTAAGGGAAAAGACGAGACTGAAGCTTTCTTT
few	TRBJ1-1	NA	TRBV7-3	CASSYPPGQNTEAFF	TGTGCCAGCAGCTACCCCCCGGGACAGAACACTGAAGCTTTCTTT
NA	TRBJ2-5	TRBD1	TRBV12-3/TRBV12-4	CASRQGVAQYF	TGTGCCAGCAGACAGGGGGTCGCCCAGTACTTC
few	TRBJ1-1	TRBD1	TRBV29-1	CSVDRDSDTEAFF	TGCAGCGTAGACCGGGACAGCGACACTGAAGCTTTCTTT
few	TRBJ1-1	TRBD1	TRBV12-3/TRBV12-4	CASRTGDPTEAFF	TGTGCCAGCAGAACAGGGGATCCCACTGAAGCTTTCTTT
NA	TRBJ2-7	NA	TRBV4-2	CASGPALPYEQYF	TGTGCCAGCGGCCCCGCGCTCCCCTACGAGCAGTACTTC
NA	TRBJ1-5	NA	TRBV5-1	CASSLDSEGQPQHF	TGCGCCAGCAGCTTGGACAGTGAGGGGCAGCCCCAGCATTTT
few	TRBJ1-4	NA	TRBV9	CASSPGDEKLFF	TGTGCCAGCAGCCCCGGGGATGAAAAACTGTTTTTT
NA	TRBJ2-1	TRBD2	TRBV12-3/TRBV12-4	CASGAYGYRASGDYNEQFF	TGTGCCAGCGGGGCTTATGGGTATCGGGCTAGCGGGGACTACAATGAGCAGTTCTTC
NA	TRBJ2-2	TRBD2	TRBV4-1	CASSQPGLAGPHGGELFF	TGCGCCAGCAGCCAGCCGGGACTAGCGGGCCCGCACGGCGGGGAGCTGTTTTTT
NA	TRBJ2-7	NA	TRBV7-3	CASSLSSSSYEQYF	TGTGCCAGCAGCTTATCGTCCAGTAGCTACGAGCAGTACTTC
NA	TRBJ2-3	NA	TRBV4-1	CASSQDTNKDTQYF	TGCGCCAGCAGCCAAGATACGAATAAGGATACGCAGTATTTT
NA	TRBJ1-1	NA	TRBV11-3	CASTSGRSSTEAFF	TGTGCCAGCACCTCCGGGAGGTCCTCCACTGAAGCTTTCTTT
many	TRBJ2-5	NA	TRBV5-1	CASSLTETQYF	TGCGCCAGCAGCTTGACGGAGACCCAGTACTTC
NA	TRBJ2-1	TRBD2	TRBV29-1	CSDTSERYNEQFF	TGCAGCGACACTAGCGAGCGATACAATGAGCAGTTCTTC
NA	TRBJ1-2	NA	TRBV29-1	CSVPPLVGYGYTF	TGCAGCGTCCCCCCTCTGGTTGGATATGGCTACACCTTC
few	TRBJ2-5	NA	TRBV7-6	CASSLAGGEETQYF	TGTGCCAGCAGCTTAGCCGGGGGTGAAGAGACCCAGTACTTC
NA	TRBJ2-1	TRBD2	TRBV11-2	CASITTGGGTYNEQFF	TGTGCCAGCATCACAACCGGGGGGGGAACCTACAATGAGCAGTTCTTC
few	TRBJ2-7	NA	TRBV20-1	CSARVFGSAYEQYF	TGCAGTGCTAGAGTTTTTGGGTCAGCCTACGAGCAGTACTTC
few	TRBJ2-7	TRBD2	TRBV20-1	CSAFSGTAYEQYF	TGCAGTGCGTTTAGCGGGACGGCCTACGAGCAGTACTTC
few	TRBJ1-2	NA	TRBV5-8	CASSFTLRGQDGYTF	TGTGCCAGCAGCTTCACCCTTAGGGGCCAGGATGGCTACACCTTC
NA	TRBJ2-2	NA	TRBV12-3/TRBV12-4	CASSLGTKNTGELFF	TGTGCCAGCAGTTTGGGGACCAAGAACACCGGGGAGCTGTTTTTT
NA	TRBJ2-2	TRBD1	TRBV5-1	CASSLGQGWAELFF	TGCGCCAGCAGCCTTGGACAGGGTTGGGCGGAGCTGTTTTTT
NA	TRBJ2-2	NA	TRBV5-1	CASSPLAPANTGELFF	TGCGCCAGCAGCCCCCTGGCCCCCGCGAACACCGGGGAGCTGTTTTTT
NA	TRBJ2-7	TRBD2	TRBV5-4	CASSSLGLAGAYEQYF	TGTGCCAGCAGCTCGCTAGGACTAGCGGGTGCCTACGAGCAGTACTTC
NA	TRBJ2-5	NA	TRBV30	CAWKGGTQYF	TGTGCCTGGAAGGGTGGGACCCAGTACTTC
few	TRBJ1-1	NA	TRBV10-2	CASSEYMGATEAFF	TGCGCCAGCAGTGAGTATATGGGAGCCACTGAAGCTTTCTTT
NA	TRBJ2-3	NA	TRBV24-1	CATSEFGDTQYF	TGTGCCACCAGTGAATTCGGAGATACGCAGTATTTT
NA	TRBJ2-1	NA	TRBV5-1	CASSPTYPYNEQFF	TGCGCCAGCAGCCCGACGTACCCCTACAATGAGCAGTTCTTC
few	TRBJ2-1	TRBD2	TRBV29-1	CSVVTSGASYNEQFF	TGCAGCGTCGTTACTAGCGGGGCCTCCTACAATGAGCAGTTCTTC
few	TRBJ2-7	TRBD2	TRBV7-2	CASSLIASGVAEQYF	TGTGCCAGCAGCTTAATCGCTAGCGGTGTGGCCGAGCAGTACTTC
few	TRBJ2-4	TRBD2	TRBV12-3/TRBV12-4	CASSLGLAGGPLAKNIQYF	TGTGCCAGCAGTCTCGGACTAGCGGGAGGGCCTTTAGCCAAAAACATTCAGTACTTC
few	TRBJ2-2	NA	TRBV6-1	CASMEEGADTGELFF	TGTGCCAGCATGGAGGAGGGGGCGGACACCGGGGAGCTGTTTTTT
NA	TRBJ2-1	TRBD1	TRBV5-1	CASSSPTGEESWDNEQFF	TGCGCCAGCAGCTCCCCGACAGGGGAAGAGTCTTGGGACAATGAGCAGTTCTTC
few	TRBJ2-7	NA	TRBV21-1	CASSKDGQGRLHEQYF	TGTGCCAGCAGCAAAGACGGACAGGGTCGCCTCCACGAGCAGTACTTC
few	TRBJ1-2	TRBD1	TRBV7-3	CASSSTGGDGYTF	TGTGCCAGCAGCTCGACAGGGGGCGACGGCTACACCTTC
NA	TRBJ2-3	NA	TRBV7-9	CASSFWPADTQYF	TGTGCCAGCAGCTTTTGGCCTGCAGATACGCAGTATTTT
few	TRBJ1-2	NA	TRBV7-9	CASRPGLGHMTYGYTF	TGTGCCAGCAGACCGGGGCTGGGACATATGACCTATGGCTACACCTTC
NA	TRBJ2-1	NA	TRBV5-1	CASSPRSAAPREQFF	TGCGCCAGCAGCCCCCGCTCGGCGGCCCCGCGCGAGCAGTTCTTC
NA	TRBJ2-1	NA	TRBV5-1	CASSSRSYNEQFF	TGCGCCAGCAGCTCGCGATCCTACAATGAGCAGTTCTTC
few	TRBJ2-7	NA	TRBV24-1	CATTSPGLSYEQYF	TGTGCCACCACTTCTCCGGGCTTATCCTACGAGCAGTACTTC
NA	TRBJ2-3	NA	TRBV7-3	CASSSLGATDTQYF	TGTGCCAGCAGCTCATTGGGGGCCACAGATACGCAGTATTTT
NA	TRBJ1-5	TRBD1	TRBV12-3/TRBV12-4	CASSISTGGNQPQHF	TGTGCCAGCAGTATCTCGACAGGGGGCAATCAGCCCCAGCATTTT
NA	TRBJ2-7	NA	TRBV9	CASSVEAVSYEQYF	TGTGCCAGCAGCGTAGAAGCAGTTTCCTACGAGCAGTACTTC
NA	TRBJ2-3	TRBD1	TRBV4-1	CASSQEIRATGPLSDTQYF	TGCGCCAGCAGCCAAGAGATAAGGGCGACAGGGCCCCTCTCAGATACGCAGTATTTT
NA	TRBJ2-1	TRBD1	TRBV25-1	CASYGAGQGKDEQFF	TGTGCCAGCTACGGGGCGGGACAGGGGAAGGATGAGCAGTTCTTC
few	TRBJ2-7	TRBD1	TRBV24-1	CATSTGASYEQYF	TGTGCCACCAGTACAGGGGCCTCCTACGAGCAGTACTTC
NA	TRBJ2-7	NA	TRBV5-1	CASSLEGSALEQYF	TGCGCCAGCAGCTTGGAGGGAAGTGCTCTCGAGCAGTACTTC
NA	TRBJ1-4	NA	TRBV15	CATSRKGNATNEKLFF	TGTGCCACCAGCAGAAAGGGGAATGCAACTAATGAAAAACTGTTTTTT
few	TRBJ2-7	TRBD2	TRBV6-1	CASSPAGEMEQYF	TGTGCCAGCAGTCCCGCGGGGGAGATGGAGCAGTACTTC
NA	TRBJ2-5	NA	TRBV5-1	CASSFTQETQYF	TGCGCCAGCAGCTTTACCCAAGAGACCCAGTACTTC
few	TRBJ2-1	NA	TRBV7-6	CASEGDPLAYNEQFF	TGTGCCAGCGAGGGAGACCCCCTCGCCTACAATGAGCAGTTCTTC
NA	TRBJ2-2	TRBD2	TRBV7-9	CAGRTSGNEVARLFF	TGTGCCGGAAGGACTAGCGGGAATGAGGTGGCCCGGCTGTTTTTT